One sample yielded the 2 T cell receptor beta chains listed below, sequenced in a study of cytomegalovirus exposure and HLA in healthy donors. Primers included in the PCR were 60 Vbeta and 13 Jbeta primers. This table comes from immunoSEQ multiplex PCR, and its TCRdb copy is limited to in-frame clones, with some not included. The data show roughly 190,000 clones, 75% to 90% seen once. Sequencing used PBMCs. Receptor source: a boy aged 2 to 10 in good health and CMV-seronegative.

CDR3 residues: CASSEGLANYNEQFF. The CDR3 DNA is TGTGCCAGCAGCGAAGGACTAGCGAACTACAATGAGCAGTTCTTC. The rearrangement joins TRBV7-3 to TRBJ2-1; 9 bases are a match to TRBD2. This CDR3 region has 15 residues. Trimming took 5 bases from V and 3 from J; bases not matched to a gene: 5. Germline CDR1 SGHTA, CDR2 FQGTGA.

This clone was observed a single time. The J gene is TRBJ1-1, the V gene TRBV5-5; D is ambiguous. The length of the CDR3 is 13 residues. Germline CDR1 and CDR2: SGHKS and YYEKEE (reference sequence). V was shortened by 7 bases and J by 1 base, with 11 bases between the two germline ends. Here the CDR3 DNA reads TGTGCCAGCGGACTACTTAGGAACACTGAAGCTTTCTTT. This translates into CASGLLRNTEAFF.